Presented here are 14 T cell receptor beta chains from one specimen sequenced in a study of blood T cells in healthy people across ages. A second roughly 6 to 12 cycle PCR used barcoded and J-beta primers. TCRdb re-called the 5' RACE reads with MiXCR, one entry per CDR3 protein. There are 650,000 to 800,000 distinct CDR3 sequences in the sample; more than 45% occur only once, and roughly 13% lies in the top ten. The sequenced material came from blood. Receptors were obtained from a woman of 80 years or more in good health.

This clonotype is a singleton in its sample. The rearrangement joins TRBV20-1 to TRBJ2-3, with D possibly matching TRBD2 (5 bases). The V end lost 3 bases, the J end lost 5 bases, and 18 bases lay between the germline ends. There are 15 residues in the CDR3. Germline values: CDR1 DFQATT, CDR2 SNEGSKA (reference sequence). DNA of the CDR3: TGCAGTGCTAGGGACTCCGGGCCTCGCCTAGATACGCAGTATTTT. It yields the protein CSARDSGPRLDTQYF.

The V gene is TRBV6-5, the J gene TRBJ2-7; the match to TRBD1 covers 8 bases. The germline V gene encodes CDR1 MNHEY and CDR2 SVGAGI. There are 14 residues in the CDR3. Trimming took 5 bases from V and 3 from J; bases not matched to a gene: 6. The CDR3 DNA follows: TGTGCCAGCAGTCACAAGGACAGGGACTACGAGCAGTACTTC. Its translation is CASSHKDRDYEQYF.

Here the CDR3 reads CASSLAQGPRLEKLFF. CDR3 bases: TGTGCCAGCAGTTTAGCCCAGGGCCCGCGTCTTGAAAAACTGTTTTTT. The chain carries TRBV12-3 or TRBV12-4 and TRBJ1-4; a possible D gene is TRBD1 (5 bases). Trimming pared 0 bases from V and 7 bases from J, leaving 15 bases between. The CDR3 is 16 residues long.

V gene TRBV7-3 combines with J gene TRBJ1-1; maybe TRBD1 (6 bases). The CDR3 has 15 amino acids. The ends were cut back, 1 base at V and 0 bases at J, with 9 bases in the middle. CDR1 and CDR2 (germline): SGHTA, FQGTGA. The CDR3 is CASSLNPGVNTEAFF. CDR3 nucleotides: TGTGCCAGCAGCTTAAATCCAGGGGTGAACACTGAAGCTTTCTTT.

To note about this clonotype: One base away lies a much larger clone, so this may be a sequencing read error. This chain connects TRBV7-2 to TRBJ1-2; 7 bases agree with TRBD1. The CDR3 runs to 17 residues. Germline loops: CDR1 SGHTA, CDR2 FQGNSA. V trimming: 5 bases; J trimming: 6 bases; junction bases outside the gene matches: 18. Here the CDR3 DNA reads TGTACCAGCAGCCGTATCGTACAGGGGACCCCACCCAATGGCTACACCTTC. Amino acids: CTSSRIVQGTPPNGYTF.

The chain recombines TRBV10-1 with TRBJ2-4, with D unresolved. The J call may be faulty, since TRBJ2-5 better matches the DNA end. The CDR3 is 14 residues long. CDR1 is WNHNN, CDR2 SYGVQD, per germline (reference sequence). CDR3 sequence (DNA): TGCGCCAGCAGTGAGTCGTCACACCAAGAGACCCAGTACTTC. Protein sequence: CASSESSHQETQYF.

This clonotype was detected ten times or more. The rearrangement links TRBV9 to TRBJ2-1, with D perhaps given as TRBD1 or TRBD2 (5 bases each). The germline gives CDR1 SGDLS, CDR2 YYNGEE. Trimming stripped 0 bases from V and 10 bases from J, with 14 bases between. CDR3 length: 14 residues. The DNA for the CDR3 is TGTGCCAGCAGCGTAGAGGGGACCAAAGGAGAGCAGTTCTTC. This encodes CASSVEGTKGEQFF.

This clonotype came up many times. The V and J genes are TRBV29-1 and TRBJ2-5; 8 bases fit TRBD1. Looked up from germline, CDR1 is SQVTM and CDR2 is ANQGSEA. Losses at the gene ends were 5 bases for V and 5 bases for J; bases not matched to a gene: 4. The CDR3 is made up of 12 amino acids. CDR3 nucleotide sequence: TGCAGCGTTCGGACAGGGCGGGAGACCCAGTACTTC. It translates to CSVRTGRETQYF.

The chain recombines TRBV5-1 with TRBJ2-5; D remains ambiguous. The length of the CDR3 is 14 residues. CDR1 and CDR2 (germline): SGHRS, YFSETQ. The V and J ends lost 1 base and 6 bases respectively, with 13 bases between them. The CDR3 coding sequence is TGCGCCAGCAGCTTGACACAAAAGGAGAAGACCCAGTACTTC. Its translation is CASSLTQKEKTQYF.

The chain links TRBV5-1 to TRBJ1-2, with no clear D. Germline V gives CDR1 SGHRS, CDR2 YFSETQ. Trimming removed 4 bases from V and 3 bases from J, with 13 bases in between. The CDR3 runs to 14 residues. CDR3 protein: CASSKDPADYGYTF. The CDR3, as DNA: TGCGCCAGCAGCAAGGACCCCGCCGACTATGGCTACACCTTC.

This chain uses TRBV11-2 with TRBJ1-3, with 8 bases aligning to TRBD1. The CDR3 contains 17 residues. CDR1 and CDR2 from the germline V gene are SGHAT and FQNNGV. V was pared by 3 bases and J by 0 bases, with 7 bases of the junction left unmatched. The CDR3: CASSFLTGEISGNTIYF. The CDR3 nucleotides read TGTGCCAGCAGCTTCCTGACAGGGGAAATCTCTGGAAACACCATATATTTT.

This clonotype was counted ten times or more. DNA of the CDR3: TGCGCCAGCAGCTTAGCACGAGAGCAGTTCTTC. It encodes CASSLAREQFF. The chain joins TRBV5-1 to TRBJ2-1; the D is unclear. V gave up 2 bases and J gave up 10 bases, with 7 bases separating them. Per germline, CDR1 SGHRS and CDR2 YFSETQ. CDR3 size: 11 residues.

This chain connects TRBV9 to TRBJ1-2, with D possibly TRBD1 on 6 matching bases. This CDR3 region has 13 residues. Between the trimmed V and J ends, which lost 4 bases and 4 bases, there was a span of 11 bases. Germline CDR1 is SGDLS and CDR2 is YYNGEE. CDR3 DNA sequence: TGTGCCAGCAGCCTCACAGGGTTCTATGGCTACACCTTC. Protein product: CASSLTGFYGYTF.

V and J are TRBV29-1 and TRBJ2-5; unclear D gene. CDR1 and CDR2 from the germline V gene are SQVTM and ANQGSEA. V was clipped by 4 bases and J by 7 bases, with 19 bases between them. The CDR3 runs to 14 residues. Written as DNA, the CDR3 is TGCAGCGTTGTTTCTGGTGGAGACAAGAGGACCCAGTACTTC. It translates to CSVVSGGDKRTQYF.